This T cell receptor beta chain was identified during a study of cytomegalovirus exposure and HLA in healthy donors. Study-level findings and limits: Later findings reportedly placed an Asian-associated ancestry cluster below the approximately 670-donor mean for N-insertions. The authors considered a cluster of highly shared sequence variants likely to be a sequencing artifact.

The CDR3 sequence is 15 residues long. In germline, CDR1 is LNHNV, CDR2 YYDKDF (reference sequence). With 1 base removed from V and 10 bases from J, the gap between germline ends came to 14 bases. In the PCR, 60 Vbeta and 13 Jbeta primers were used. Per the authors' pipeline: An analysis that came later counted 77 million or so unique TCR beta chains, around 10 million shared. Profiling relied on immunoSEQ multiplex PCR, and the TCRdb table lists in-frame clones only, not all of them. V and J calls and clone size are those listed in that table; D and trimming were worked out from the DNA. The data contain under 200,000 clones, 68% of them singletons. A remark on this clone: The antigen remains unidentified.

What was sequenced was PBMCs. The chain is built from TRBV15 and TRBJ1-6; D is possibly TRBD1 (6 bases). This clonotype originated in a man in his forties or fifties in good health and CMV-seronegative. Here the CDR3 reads CATSRGQEGSSPLHF. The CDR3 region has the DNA TGTGCCACCAGCAGAGGACAGGAAGGAAGCTCACCCCTCCACTTT.